This T cell receptor (beta chain) was sequenced for a study of CD8 T cells in Susac syndrome. RNA amounts of roughly 0.5 to 1 ug underwent reverse transcription with random hexamers. immunoSEQ multiplex PCR amplified TCR beta CDR3 across 54 Vbeta, 13 Jbeta. MiXCR was run by TCRdb on the immunoSEQ multiplex PCR reads, yielding one entry per CDR3 protein. The table shows 70,000 to 100,000 distinct CDR3 sequences, with approximately 92% occurring only once. Trimming removed 1 base from V and 3 bases from J; junction bases left unmatched: 1. Germline CDR1 is DFQATT and CDR2 is SNEGSKA (reference sequence). This CDR3 is built from 13 residues. The sequenced target, TCR beta, came from blood CD8+ and CD4+ T cells. CD8+ and CD4+ T cells were negatively isolated; TEMRA cells were FACS-enriched.

The receptor was isolated from a human donor in good health. The V gene is TRBV20-1, the J gene TRBJ2-7; 9 bases match TRBD2. Sequencing used CD8+ T cells from PBMCs. The CDR3: CSARASGVYEQYF. DNA of the CDR3: TGCAGTGCTAGAGCTAGCGGGGTCTACGAGCAGTACTTC.